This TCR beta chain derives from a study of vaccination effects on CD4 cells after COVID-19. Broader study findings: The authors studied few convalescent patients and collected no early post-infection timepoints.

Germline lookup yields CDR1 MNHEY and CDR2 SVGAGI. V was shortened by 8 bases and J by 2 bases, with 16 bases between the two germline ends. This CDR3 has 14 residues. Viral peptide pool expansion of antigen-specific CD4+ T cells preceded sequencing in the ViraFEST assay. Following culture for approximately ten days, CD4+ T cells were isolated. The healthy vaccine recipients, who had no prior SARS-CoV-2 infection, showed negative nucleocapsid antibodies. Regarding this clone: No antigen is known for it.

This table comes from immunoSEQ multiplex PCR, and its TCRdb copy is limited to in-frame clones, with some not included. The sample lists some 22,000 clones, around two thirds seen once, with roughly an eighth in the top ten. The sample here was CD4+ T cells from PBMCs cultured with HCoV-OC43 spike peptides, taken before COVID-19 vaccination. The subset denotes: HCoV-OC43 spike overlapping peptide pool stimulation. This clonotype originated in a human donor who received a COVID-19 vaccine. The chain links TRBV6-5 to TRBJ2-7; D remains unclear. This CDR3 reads CASSASPNTYEQYF. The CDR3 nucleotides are TGTGCCAGCTCTGCCTCACCGAATACCTACGAGCAGTACTTC.